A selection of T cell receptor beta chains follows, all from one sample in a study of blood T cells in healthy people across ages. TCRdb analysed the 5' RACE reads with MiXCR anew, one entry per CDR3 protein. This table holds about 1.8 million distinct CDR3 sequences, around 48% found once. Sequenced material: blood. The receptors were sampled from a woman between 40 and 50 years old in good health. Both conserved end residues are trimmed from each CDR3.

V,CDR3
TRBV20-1,GASGTGGYNEQF
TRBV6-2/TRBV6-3,ASSAAPPGVRIDRVQETQY
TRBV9,ASSVGSTANTEAF
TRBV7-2,ASSRRGGGGEQF
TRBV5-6,ASSFEGDRGGQPQH
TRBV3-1,ASRTDRNEKLF
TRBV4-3,ASSQEGRLYSYNEQF
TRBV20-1,SARRSASPLH
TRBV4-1,ASSPLAGPENEQF
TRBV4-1,ASSQGPGTGGVNEQF
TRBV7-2,ASSFHTGVNSPLH
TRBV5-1,ASSSPSGERATQY
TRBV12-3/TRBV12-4,ASSLAGTVGDTQY
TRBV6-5,ASSTGQSYEQY
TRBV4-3,ASSLALDSSYNSPLH
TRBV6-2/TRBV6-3,ASGTLGQETQY
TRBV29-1,SVAGANSYEQY
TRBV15,ATSTRQSSYGYT
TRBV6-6,ASSGQRNTEAF
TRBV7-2,ASSSTGGDYT
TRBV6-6,ASSYGGGLYNEQF
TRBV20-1,SALLQRLNT
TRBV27,ASTTQGGQETQY
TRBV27,ASSLYALTEGGDSPLH
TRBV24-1,ATSDPTGGKNIQY
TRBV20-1,SASNRGPYT
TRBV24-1,ATFSGKLQETQY
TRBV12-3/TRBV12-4,ASSLATAGKH
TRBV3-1,ASSQDTIGRRTLAKNIQY
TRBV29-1,SVVVDYEQY
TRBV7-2,ASSYRTGRVEETQY
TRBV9,ASSATSGGLFTDTQY
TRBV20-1,SAGVVFRDSLQETQY
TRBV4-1,ASSQEGTPGLYGYT
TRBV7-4,ASGPHKGYEQY
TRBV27,ASSFRSGGGIGEQF
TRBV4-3,ASSQDSARGIEQF
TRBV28,ASSYQGSGHEQY
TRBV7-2,ASSLVWDIQETQY
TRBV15,ATSRTDYGYT
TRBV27,ASGTSVYEQY
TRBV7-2,ASSAWAPRDRGAYEQY
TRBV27,ASSPLGSGGANEQF
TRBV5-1,ASSSGTAETQY
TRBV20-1,SARGVGLNEQY
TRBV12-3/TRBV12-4,ASSLTDRGTKGYT
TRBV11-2,ASSLDPPLAGGPGETQY
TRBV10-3,AISENQDYGYT
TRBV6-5,ASSHGGTAQETQY
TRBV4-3,ASSQDWGGYNEQF
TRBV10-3,AISDGATGNNEQF
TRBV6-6,ASSYSHDTDTQY
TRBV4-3,ASRKQGAGTDTQY